The entry below describes one TCR beta chain. CDR3 length equals 13 residues. Deletions cut 3 bases from V and 0 bases from J, with 8 bases between. Germline assignment: CDR1 DFQATT and CDR2 SNEGSKA (reference sequence). These data originate in a study of blood T cell repertoires in COVID-19. On the study more broadly: From T cells, B-cell-depleted T cells, or PBMCs came the material, which was cDNA or gDNA.

Using immunoSEQ multiplex PCR, the repertoire was profiled, and TCRdb retains in-frame clones only, with some absent. The table has 140,000 to 150,000 clones, approximately 80% seen once. This TCR derives from a human donor in a cohort sampled during active COVID-19. The chain has TRBV20-1 and TRBJ1-1; the D is unclear. Sequencing was done on a sample of peripheral blood. The CDR3 sequence: CSASGGLNTEAFF. The CDR3 DNA reads as TGCAGTGCTAGTGGAGGGCTGAACACTGAAGCTTTCTTT.